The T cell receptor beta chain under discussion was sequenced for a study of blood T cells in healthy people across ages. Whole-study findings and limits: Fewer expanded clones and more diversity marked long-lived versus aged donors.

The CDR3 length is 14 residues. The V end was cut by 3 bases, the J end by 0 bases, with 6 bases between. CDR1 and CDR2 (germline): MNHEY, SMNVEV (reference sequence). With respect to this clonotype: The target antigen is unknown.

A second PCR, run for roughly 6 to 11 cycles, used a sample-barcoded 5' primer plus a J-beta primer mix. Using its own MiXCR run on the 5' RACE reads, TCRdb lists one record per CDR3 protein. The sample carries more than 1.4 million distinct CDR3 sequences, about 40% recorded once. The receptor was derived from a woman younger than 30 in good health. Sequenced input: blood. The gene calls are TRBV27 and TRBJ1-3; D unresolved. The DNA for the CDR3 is TGTGCCAGCAGTTTTACTAACTCTGGAAACACCATATATTTT. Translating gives CASSFTNSGNTIYF.